These 6 T cell receptor beta chains share one sample of origin, sequenced in a study of glioma-infiltrating T cells after dendritic cell vaccination. Sequenced by immunoSEQ multiplex PCR; TCRdb stores in-frame clones only, minus some. The table lists over 450 clones, 87% of them singletons. The sample was tumor tissue, taken before dendritic cell vaccination. All receptors derive from a human donor with glioblastoma.

The V and J genes are TRBV29-1 and TRBJ1-1, with D unresolved. The ends were cut back, 2 bases at V and 1 base at J, with 8 bases in the middle. The CDR3 contains 13 residues. Germline CDR1 reads SQVTM; CDR2 reads ANQGSEA. CDR3 DNA sequence: TGCAGCGTTGAAAAACAGAAGAACACTGAAGCTTTCTTT. Its translation is CSVEKQKNTEAFF.

CDR3 nucleotides: TGTGCCAGCAGCCAGGGGGGGTTTGGGAACACTGAAGCTTTCTTT. Protein product: CASSQGGFGNTEAFF. This chain connects TRBV4-2 to TRBJ1-1; maybe TRBD1 (5 bases). The CDR3 covers 15 residues. Germline lookup yields CDR1 LGHNA and CDR2 YNFKEQ. V was shortened by 3 bases and J by 1 base, with 12 bases between the two germline ends.

The genes are TRBV9 and TRBJ2-5, with no clear D. The J call is uncertain, as TRBJ2-7 better fits the DNA end. This CDR3 is 14 amino acids long. The germline gives CDR1 SGDLS, CDR2 YYNGEE. The CDR3 loop reads CASSVAAGSYEQYF. Here the CDR3 DNA reads TGTGCCAGCAGCGTAGCGGCAGGCTCCTACGAGCAGTACTTC.

The chain has TRBV28 and TRBJ2-7, with 7 bases identical to TRBD2. CDR3 length: 14 amino acids. The V and J ends lost 6 bases and 0 bases, in that order; junction bases with no gene match: 5. CDR1 is MDHEN and CDR2 is SYDVKM in the germline V gene. CDR3 region: CASRLAVSSYEQYF. The CDR3 nucleotides are TGTGCCAGCAGGCTAGCGGTGAGCTCCTACGAGCAGTACTTC.

This clone was counted a single time. V and J are TRBV10-3 and TRBJ2-7; 7 bases map to TRBD2. There are 14 residues in the CDR3. Per germline, CDR1 ENHRY and CDR2 SYGVKD. Germline trimming cut 5 bases from V and 0 bases from J; bases unmatched to any gene: 4. In DNA form, the CDR3 reads TGTGCCATCAGTCGGACTAGGGGCTCCTACGAGCAGTACTTC. Its translation is CAISRTRGSYEQYF.

The rearrangement uses TRBV29-1 and TRBJ1-4; 9 bases map to TRBD1. This CDR3 has 15 residues. Germline assignment: CDR1 SQVTM and CDR2 ANQGSEA. The junction had 6 bases not matched to a gene; V was cut back by 4 bases and J by 3 bases. The CDR3 loop reads CSVGGQGPSNEKLFF. The DNA for the CDR3 is TGCAGCGTTGGGGGACAGGGTCCTTCTAATGAAAAACTGTTTTTT. Using reference TRBV29-1 and TRBJ1-4 for the parts outside the CDR3, the full variable domain is SAVISQKPSRDICQRGTSLTIQCQVDSQVTMMFWYRQQPGQSLTLIATANQGSEATYESGFVIDKFPISRPNLTFSTLTVSNMSPEDSSIYLCSVGGQGPSNEKLFFGSGTQLSVL.